This T cell receptor beta chain was captured by sequencing in a study of neurological immune-mediated disorders. The germline V gene has CDR1 SGDLS and CDR2 YYNGEE. CDR3 length: 14 residues. Time point noted: longitudinal time-point 1 (baseline). TCRdb redid the calling of the 5' RACE reads with MiXCR, one entry per CDR3 protein. Among around 49,000 distinct CDR3 sequences listed, 10% were seen once. Details on this clonotype: A junction end diverges from the germline sequence, so it may reflect a read error.

The chain employs TRBV9 and TRBJ2-2; TRBD2 matches at 8 bases. The sequencing input was PBMCs. The sequence was collected from a woman aged 35 to 49 in good health. CDR3 DNA sequence: TGTGCCAGCAGCGCCTACGGGGGGGTCGGGGAGATGTTTTTT. Amino acid sequence: CASSAYGGVGEMFF.